This T cell receptor (beta chain) was sequenced during a study of regulatory T cells in long-lasting Graves disease. The time point is: persistent/refractory GD, antithyroid drugs over 5 years with positive TRAb. With RNA extracted from PBMCs as input, the TCR library was made. American Thyroid Association guidelines defined Graves' disease diagnosis. Assembly of TCR beta libraries relied on iRepertoire HTBI primers together with Arm-PCR of CDR3 regions. TCRdb ran MiXCR on the multiplex PCR reads and lists one entry per CDR3 protein. The table includes about 340,000 distinct CDR3 sequences, 15% to 20% detected once. The CDR3 consists of 15 residues. V was pared by 2 bases and J by 1 base, with 11 bases between. Looked up from germline, CDR1 is SGHTA and CDR2 is FQGTGA. This clonotype has a count of ten or more. The target antigen is unknown. Study outcomes and limitations: Newly diagnosed disease favored TRBV20-1 and TRBJ2-1 over persistent disease.

V gene TRBV7-3 combines with J gene TRBJ1-1; D gene ambiguous. This sequence was found in a female donor with Graves disease. This specimen was peripheral blood mononuclear cells (PBMCs), taken when the disease was refractory, from a patient treated with antithyroid drugs. The CDR3 is CASSLDGYPNTEAFF. In nucleotides, the CDR3 is TGTGCCAGCAGCTTAGATGGGTACCCGAACACTGAAGCTTTCTTT.